The clone carrying this TCR beta chain was detected a few times. This table comes from immunoSEQ multiplex PCR, and its TCRdb copy is limited to in-frame clones, with some not included. There are about 41,000 clones in the sample; roughly 90% occur only once, and approximately 2.5% lies in the top ten. The record originates from a study of T cells in localized non-small cell lung cancer. There are 16 residues in the CDR3. Germline CDR1 and CDR2: SGHRS and YFSETQ. With 0 bases clipped from V and 4 bases from J, the junction kept 2 bases outside the gene matches. This clonotype was sampled from a female donor over 55 with stage I squamous cell lung carcinoma. Material: peripheral blood, obtained before any cancer treatment. The chain is built from TRBV5-1 and TRBJ2-2; 11 bases are a match to TRBD2. The CDR3 region is CASSLVLAGGTGELFF. CDR3 coding DNA: TGCGCCAGCAGCTTGGTCCTAGCGGGAGGCACCGGGGAGCTGTTTTTT.